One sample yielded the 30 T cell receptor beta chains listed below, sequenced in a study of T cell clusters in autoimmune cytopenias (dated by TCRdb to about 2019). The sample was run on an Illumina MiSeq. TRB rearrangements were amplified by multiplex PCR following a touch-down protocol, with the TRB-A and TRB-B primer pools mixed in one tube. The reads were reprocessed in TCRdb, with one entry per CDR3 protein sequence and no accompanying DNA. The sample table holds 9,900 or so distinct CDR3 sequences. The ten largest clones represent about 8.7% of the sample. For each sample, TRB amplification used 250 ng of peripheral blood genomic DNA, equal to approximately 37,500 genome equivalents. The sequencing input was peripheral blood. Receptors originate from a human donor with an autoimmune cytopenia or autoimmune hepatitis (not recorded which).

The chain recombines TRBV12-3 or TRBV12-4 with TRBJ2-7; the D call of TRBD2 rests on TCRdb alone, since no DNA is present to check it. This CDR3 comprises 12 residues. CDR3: CASSPSSGEQYF.

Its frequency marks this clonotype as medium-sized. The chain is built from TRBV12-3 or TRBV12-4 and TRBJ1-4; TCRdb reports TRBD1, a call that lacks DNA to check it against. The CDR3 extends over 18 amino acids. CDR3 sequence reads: CASSPRTGGGLTNEKLFF.

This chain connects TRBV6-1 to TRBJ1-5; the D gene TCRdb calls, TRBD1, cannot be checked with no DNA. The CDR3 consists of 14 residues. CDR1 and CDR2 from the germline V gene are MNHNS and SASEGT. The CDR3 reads CASNPTGSNQPQHF.

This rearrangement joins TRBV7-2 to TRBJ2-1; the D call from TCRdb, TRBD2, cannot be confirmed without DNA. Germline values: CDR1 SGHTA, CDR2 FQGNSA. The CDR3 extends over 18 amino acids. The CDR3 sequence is CASSLAGKRPSGYSEQFF.

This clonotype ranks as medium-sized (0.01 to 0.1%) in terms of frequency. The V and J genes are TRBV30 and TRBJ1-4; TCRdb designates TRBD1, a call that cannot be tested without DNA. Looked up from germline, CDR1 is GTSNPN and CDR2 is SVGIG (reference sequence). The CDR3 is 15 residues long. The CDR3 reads CAWSVPGGRPEKLFF.

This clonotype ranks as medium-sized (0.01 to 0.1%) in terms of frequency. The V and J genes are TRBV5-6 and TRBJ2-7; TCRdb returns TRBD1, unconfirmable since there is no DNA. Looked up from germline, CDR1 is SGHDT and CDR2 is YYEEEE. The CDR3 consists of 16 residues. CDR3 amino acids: CASSLASGGVTYEQYF.

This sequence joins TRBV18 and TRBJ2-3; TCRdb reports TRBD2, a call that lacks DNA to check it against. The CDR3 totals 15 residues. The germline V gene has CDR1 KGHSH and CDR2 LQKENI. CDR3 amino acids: CASSPGLGPPDTQYF.

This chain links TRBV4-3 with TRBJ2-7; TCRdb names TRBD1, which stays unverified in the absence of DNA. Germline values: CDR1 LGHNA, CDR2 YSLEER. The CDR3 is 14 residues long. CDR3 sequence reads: CASSQGGRIYEQYF.

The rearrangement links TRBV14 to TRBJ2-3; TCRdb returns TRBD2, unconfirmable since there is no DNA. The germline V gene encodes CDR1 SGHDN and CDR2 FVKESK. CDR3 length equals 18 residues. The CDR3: CASSQDWLSGTFTDTQYF.

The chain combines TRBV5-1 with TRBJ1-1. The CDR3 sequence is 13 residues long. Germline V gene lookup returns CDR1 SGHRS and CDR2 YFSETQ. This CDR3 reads CASTRAGGTEAFF. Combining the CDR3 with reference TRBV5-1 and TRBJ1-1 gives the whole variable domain KAGVTQTPRYLIKTRGQQVTLSCSPISGHRSVSWYQQTPGQGLQFLFEYFSETQRNKGNFPGRFSGRQFSNSRSEMNVSTLELGDSALYLCASTRAGGTEAFFGQGTRLTVV.

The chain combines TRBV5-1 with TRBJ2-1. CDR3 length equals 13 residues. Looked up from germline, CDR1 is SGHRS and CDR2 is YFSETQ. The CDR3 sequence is CASSLQVGNEQFF.

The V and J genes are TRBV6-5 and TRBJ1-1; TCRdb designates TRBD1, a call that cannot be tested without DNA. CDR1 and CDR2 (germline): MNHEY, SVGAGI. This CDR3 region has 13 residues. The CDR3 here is CASAQVGGLTAFF.

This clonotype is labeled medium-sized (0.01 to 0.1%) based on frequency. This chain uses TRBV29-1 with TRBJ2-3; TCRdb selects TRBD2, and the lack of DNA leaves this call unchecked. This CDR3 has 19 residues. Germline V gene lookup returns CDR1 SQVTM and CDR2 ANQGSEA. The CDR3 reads CSVEDFTSGRAWVVDTQYF.

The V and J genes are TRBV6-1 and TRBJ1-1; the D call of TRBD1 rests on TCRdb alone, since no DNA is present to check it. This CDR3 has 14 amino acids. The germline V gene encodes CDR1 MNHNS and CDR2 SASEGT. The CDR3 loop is CASSSGQPNTEAFF.

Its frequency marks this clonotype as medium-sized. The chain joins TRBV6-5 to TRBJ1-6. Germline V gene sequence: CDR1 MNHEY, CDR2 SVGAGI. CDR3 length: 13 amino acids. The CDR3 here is CASSYSQGFPLHF.

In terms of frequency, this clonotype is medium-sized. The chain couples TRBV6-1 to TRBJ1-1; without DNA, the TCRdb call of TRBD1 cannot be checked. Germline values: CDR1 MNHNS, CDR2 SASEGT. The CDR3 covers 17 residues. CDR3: CASSEGGTGRMNTEAFF.

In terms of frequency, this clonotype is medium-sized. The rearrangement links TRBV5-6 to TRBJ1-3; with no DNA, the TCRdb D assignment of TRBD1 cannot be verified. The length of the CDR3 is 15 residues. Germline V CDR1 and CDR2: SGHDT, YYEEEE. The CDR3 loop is CASSDGTHSGNTIYF.

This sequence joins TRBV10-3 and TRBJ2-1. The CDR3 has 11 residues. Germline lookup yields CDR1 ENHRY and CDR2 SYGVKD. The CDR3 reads CAIMKRNEQFF.

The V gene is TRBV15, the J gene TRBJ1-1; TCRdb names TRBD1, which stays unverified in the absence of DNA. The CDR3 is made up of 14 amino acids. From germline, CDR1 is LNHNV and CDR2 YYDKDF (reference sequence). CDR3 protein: CATSREIGGTEAFF.

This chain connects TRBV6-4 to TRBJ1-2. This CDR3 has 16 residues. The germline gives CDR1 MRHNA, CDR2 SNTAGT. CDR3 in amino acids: CASSDEVGQANYGYTF.

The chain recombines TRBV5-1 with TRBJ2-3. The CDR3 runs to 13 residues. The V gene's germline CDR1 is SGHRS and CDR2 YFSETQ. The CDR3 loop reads CASSLSSTDTQYF.

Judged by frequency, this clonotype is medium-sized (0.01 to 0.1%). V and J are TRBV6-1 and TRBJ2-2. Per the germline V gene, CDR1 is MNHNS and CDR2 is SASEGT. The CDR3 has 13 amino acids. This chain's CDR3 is CASSDDIPGELFF.

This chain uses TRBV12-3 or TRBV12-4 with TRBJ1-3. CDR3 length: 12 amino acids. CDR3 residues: CASSLYGNTIYF.

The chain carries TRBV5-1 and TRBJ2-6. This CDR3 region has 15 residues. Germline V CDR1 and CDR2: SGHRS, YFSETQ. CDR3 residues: CASSSVGSGANVLTF.

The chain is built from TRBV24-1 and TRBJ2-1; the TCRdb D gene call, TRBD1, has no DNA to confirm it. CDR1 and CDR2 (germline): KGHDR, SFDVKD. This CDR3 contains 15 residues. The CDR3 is CATSDPLGQYNEQFF.

CDR3 loop: CASSPALAGGPSTQYF. This chain joins TRBV5-4 and TRBJ2-3; checking the TCRdb D call of TRBD2 is not possible without DNA. Germline lookup yields CDR1 SGHNT and CDR2 YYREEE (reference sequence). The CDR3 runs to 16 residues.

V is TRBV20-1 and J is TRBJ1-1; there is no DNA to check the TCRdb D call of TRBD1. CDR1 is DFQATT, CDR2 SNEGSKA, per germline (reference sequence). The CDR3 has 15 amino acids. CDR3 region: CSARDWPGENTEAFF.

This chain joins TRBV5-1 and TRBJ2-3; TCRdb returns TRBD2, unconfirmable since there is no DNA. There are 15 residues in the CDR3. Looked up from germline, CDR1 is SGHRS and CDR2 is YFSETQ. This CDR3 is CASSYGTFGTDTQYF. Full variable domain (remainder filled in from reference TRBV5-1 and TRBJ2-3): KAGVTQTPRYLIKTRGQQVTLSCSPISGHRSVSWYQQTPGQGLQFLFEYFSETQRNKGNFPGRFSGRQFSNSRSEMNVSTLELGDSALYLCASSYGTFGTDTQYFGPGTRLTVL.

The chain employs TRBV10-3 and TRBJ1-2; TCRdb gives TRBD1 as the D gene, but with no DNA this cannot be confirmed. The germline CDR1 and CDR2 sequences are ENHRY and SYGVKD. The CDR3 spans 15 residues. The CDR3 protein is CAISERLQGVYGYTF.

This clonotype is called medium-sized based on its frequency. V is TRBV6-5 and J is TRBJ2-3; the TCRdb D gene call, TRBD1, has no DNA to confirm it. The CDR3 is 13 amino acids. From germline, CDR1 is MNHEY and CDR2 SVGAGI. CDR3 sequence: CASRGTSADTQYF.